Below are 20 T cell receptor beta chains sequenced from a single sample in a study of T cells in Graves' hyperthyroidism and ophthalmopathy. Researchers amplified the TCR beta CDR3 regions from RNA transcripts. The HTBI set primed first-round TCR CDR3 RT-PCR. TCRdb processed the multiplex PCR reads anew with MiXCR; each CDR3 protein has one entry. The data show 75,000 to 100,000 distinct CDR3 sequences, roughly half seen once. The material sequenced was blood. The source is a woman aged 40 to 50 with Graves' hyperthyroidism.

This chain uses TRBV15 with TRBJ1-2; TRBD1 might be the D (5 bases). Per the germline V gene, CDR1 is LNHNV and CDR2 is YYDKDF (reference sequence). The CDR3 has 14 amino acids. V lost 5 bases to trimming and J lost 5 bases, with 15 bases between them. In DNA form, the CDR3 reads TGTGCCACCAGCGTCAACCAGGGAACATATGGCTACACCTTC. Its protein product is CATSVNQGTYGYTF.

DNA for the CDR3: TGTGCCAGCAGACCGAAGACTAGCCGACGTTGGGGGACCCAGTACTTC. This encodes CASRPKTSRRWGTQYF. V gene TRBV3-1 combines with J gene TRBJ2-5; 7 bases align to TRBD2. This CDR3 contains 16 residues. V gave up 6 bases and J gave up 7 bases; unmatched junction bases: 17. From germline, CDR1 is LGHDT and CDR2 YNNKEL (reference sequence).

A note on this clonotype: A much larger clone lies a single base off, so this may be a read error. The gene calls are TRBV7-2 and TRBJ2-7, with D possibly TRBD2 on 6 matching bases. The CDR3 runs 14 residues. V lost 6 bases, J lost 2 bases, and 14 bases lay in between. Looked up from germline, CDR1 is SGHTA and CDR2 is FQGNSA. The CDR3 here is CASSVTRIPYEQYF. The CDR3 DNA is TGTGCCAGCAGTGTGACTAGGATACCCTACGAGCAGTACTTC.

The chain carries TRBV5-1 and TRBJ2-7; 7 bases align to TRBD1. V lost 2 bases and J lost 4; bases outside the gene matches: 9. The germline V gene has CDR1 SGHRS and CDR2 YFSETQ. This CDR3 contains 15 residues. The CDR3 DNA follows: TGCGCCAGCAGCTTATCCCCGGGACAGATTTACGAGCAGTACTTC. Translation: CASSLSPGQIYEQYF.

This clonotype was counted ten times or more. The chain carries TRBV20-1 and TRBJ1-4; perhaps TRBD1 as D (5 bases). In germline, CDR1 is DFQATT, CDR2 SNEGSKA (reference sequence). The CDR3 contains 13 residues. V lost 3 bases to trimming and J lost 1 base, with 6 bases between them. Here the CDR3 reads CSARRGTNEKLFF. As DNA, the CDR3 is TGCAGTGCTAGGAGGGGAACTAATGAAAAACTGTTTTTT.

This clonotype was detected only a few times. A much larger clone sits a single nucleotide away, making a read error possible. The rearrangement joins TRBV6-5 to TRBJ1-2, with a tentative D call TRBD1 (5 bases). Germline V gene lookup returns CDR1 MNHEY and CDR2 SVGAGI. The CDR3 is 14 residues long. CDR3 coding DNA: TGTGCCAGCAGTTTGAGCCCCGCAGGGTATGGCTACATCTTC. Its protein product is CASSLSPAGYGYIF.

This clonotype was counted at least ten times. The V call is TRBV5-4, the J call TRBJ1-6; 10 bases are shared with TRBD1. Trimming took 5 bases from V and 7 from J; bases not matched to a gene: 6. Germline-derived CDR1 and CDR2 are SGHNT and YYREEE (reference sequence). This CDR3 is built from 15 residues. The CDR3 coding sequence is TGTGCCAGCAGTTCCGGACAGGGGGGAAATTCACCCCTCCACTTT. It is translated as CASSSGQGGNSPLHF.

CDR3 region: CATSRGQSNYGYTF. In DNA form, the CDR3 reads TGTGCCACCAGCAGAGGACAGTCAAACTATGGCTACACCTTC. The chain joins TRBV15 to TRBJ1-2, with D possibly matching TRBD1 (5 bases). The CDR3 is 14 amino acids. The V end lost 1 base, the J end lost 2 bases, and 8 bases lay between the germline ends. From germline, CDR1 is LNHNV and CDR2 YYDKDF (reference sequence).

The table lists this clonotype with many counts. The DNA for the CDR3 is TGTGCCAGCAGCTTAGACAGCATTCCTAACTATGGCTACACCTTC. Translating gives CASSLDSIPNYGYTF. The V gene is TRBV7-2, the J gene TRBJ1-2; D remains unclear. The CDR3 is 15 amino acids. CDR1 is SGHTA, CDR2 FQGNSA, per germline. The V end was cut by 1 base, the J end by 0 bases, with 9 bases between.

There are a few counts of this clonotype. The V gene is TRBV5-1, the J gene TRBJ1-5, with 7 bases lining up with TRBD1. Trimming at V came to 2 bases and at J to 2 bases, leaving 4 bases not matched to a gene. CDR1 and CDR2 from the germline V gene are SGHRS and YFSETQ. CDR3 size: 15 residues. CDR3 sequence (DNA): TGCGCCAGCAGCTTCGGACAGGCGGGCAATCAGCCCCAGCATTTT. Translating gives CASSFGQAGNQPQHF.

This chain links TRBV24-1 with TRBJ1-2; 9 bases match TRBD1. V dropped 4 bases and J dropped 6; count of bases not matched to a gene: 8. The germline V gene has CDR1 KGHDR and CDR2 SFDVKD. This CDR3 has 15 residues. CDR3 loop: CATSEGDRVFNGYTF. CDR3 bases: TGTGCCACCAGTGAGGGGGACAGGGTGTTCAATGGCTACACCTTC.

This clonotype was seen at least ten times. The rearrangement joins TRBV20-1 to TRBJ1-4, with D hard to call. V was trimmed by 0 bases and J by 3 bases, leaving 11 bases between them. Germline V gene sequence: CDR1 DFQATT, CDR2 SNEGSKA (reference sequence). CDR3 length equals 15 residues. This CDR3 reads CSARDLRRSNEKLFF. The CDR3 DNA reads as TGCAGTGCTAGAGATCTACGGAGATCTAATGAAAAACTGTTTTTT.

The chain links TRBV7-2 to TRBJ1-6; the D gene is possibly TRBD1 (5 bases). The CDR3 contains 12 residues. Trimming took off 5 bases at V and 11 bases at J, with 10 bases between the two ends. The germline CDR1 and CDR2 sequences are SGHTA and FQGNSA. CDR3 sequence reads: CASSTGIPPLHF. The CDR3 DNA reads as TGTGCCAGCAGCACAGGAATACCACCCCTCCACTTT. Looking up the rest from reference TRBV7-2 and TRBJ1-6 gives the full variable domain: GAGVSQSPSNKVTEKGKDVELRCDPISGHTALYWYRQSLGQGLEFLIYFQGNSAPDKSGLPSDRFSAERTGGSVSTLTIQRTQQEDSAVYLCASSTGIPPLHFGNGTRLTVT.

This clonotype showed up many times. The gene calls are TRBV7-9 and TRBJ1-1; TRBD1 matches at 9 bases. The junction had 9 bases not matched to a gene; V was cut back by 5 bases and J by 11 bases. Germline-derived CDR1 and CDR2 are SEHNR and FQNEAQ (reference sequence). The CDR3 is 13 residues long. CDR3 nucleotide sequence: TGTGCCAGCAGCGAAGGGGGACAGGGTTCCGCTTTCTTT. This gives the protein CASSEGGQGSAFF.

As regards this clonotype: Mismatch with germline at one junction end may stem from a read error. The CDR3 loop is CASSLREDTGGLFF. The CDR3 region has the DNA TGTGCCAGCAGCCTGCGGGAGGACACCGGGGGGCTGTTTTTT. This chain uses TRBV7-2 with TRBJ2-2, with 8 bases fitting TRBD2. CDR1 and CDR2 from the germline V gene are SGHTA and FQGNSA. The CDR3 is 14 amino acids.

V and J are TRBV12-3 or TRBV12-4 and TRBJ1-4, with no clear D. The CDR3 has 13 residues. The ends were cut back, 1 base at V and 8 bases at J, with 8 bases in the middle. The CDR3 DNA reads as TGTGCCAGCAGTTTAGGGACGGGGGAAAAACTGTTTTTT. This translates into CASSLGTGEKLFF.

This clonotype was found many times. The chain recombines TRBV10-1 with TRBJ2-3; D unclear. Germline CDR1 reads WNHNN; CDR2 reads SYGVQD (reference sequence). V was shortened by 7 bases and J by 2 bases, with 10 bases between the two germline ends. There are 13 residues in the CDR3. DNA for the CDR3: TGCGCCAGCAACCCGAGCTCCACAGATACGCAGTATTTT. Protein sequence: CASNPSSTDTQYF.

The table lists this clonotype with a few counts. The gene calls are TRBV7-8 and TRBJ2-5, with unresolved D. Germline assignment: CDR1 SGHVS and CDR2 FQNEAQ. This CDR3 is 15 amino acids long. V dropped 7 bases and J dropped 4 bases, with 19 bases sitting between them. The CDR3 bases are TGTGCCAGCACCCAAACCACCGGGTGGGGAGAGACCCAGTACTTC. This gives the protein CASTQTTGWGETQYF.

The CDR3 loop reads CAIAPGVSPLHF. Written as DNA, the CDR3 is TGTGCCATCGCCCCGGGAGTTTCACCCCTCCACTTT. This chain links TRBV10-3 with TRBJ1-6; no definite D call. V was trimmed by 8 bases and J by 9 bases, leaving 11 bases between them. The CDR3 spans 12 residues. The germline V gene encodes CDR1 ENHRY and CDR2 SYGVKD.

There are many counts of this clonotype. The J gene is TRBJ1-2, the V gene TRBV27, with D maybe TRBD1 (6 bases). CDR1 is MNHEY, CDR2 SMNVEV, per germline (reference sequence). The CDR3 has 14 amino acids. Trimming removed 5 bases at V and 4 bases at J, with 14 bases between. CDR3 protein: CASSAGGQGYGYTF. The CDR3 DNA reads TGTGCCAGCAGTGCCGGGGGCCAGGGCTATGGCTACACCTTC.